The clone carrying this TCR beta chain has just a few counts. Germline-derived CDR1 and CDR2 are LGHDT and YNNKEL (reference sequence). The CDR3 length is 14 residues. Trimming removed 2 bases at V and 9 bases at J, with 11 bases between. This entry comes from a study of T-cell reconstitution after alpha-beta-depleted transplantation in children. Unique molecular identifiers were used in preparing the TCRbeta library. TCRdb processed the PCR reads anew with MiXCR; each CDR3 protein has one entry. The sample includes about 410,000 distinct CDR3 sequences, over 20% of them seen just once. J is TRBJ1-6 and V is TRBV3-1, with D unclear. The sample in question was PBMCs from the stem cell graft donor, obtained from the stem cell graft. The sequence derives from a human donor who donated a stem cell graft to a child with acute myeloid leukemia. For the CDR3, the DNA is TGTGCCAGCAGCCAACAGGTTCATAGTTCACCCCTCCACTTT. Residues: CASSQQVHSSPLHF.